The 30 T cell receptor beta chains below all came from one sample that was sequenced in a study of control samples from healthy donors and cancer patients. The table came from immunoSEQ multiplex PCR; TCRdb's copy has only in-frame clones and leaves some out. This sample yields around 75,000 clones, of which almost 95% are seen a single time; 5.5% to 6.5% belongs to the top ten. The sample was blood. Every receptor here comes from a woman aged 60 to 75 in good health.

In this sample, this clone turned up once. This chain joins TRBV7-9 and TRBJ2-3; 10 bases align to TRBD2. The CDR3 is made up of 16 amino acids. Germline lookup yields CDR1 SEHNR and CDR2 FQNEAQ (reference sequence). The trim removed 5 bases at V and 4 bases at J, leaving 9 bases unmatched. The CDR3 reads CASSRPGLAGADTQYF. For the CDR3, the DNA is TGTGCCAGCAGCCGTCCTGGCCTAGCGGGAGCAGATACGCAGTATTTT.

The rearrangement links TRBV11-3 to TRBJ2-7; 9 nucleotides agree with TRBD1. The CDR3 is made up of 15 amino acids. The germline V gene has CDR1 SGHNT and CDR2 YENEEA. V lost 5 bases, J lost 5 bases, and 10 bases stayed unmatched. The CDR3 sequence is CASSKTGQGNHEQYF. The CDR3 bases are TGTGCCAGCAGCAAGACGGGACAGGGTAACCACGAGCAGTACTTC. The entire variable domain, with the rest obtained from reference TRBV11-3 and TRBJ2-7, is as follows: EAGVVQSPRYKIIEKKQPVAFWCNPISGHNTLYWYLQNLGQGPELLIRYENEEAVDDSQLPKDRFSAERLKGVDSTLKIQPAELGDSAVYLCASSKTGQGNHEQYFGPGTRLTVT.

The chain carries TRBV6-4 and TRBJ2-1; the D is unclear. This CDR3 contains 15 residues. CDR1 is MRHNA and CDR2 is SNTAGT in the germline V gene. V was trimmed by 4 bases and J by 2 bases, leaving 12 bases between them. The CDR3 nucleotides are TGTGCCAGCAGTGCTGGACCGGGCCCCTACAATGAGCAGTTCTTC. As protein: CASSAGPGPYNEQFF.

V usage is TRBV9 and J usage is TRBJ1-2; D is unresolved. V was trimmed by 0 bases and J by 4 bases, leaving 7 bases between them. The CDR3 consists of 13 residues. Per the germline V gene, CDR1 is SGDLS and CDR2 is YYNGEE. DNA of the CDR3: TGTGCCAGCAGCGTAGGTGCAGGCTATGGCTACACCTTC. As protein: CASSVGAGYGYTF.

The V gene is TRBV3-1 (or the pseudogene TRBV3-2), the J gene TRBJ2-2; maybe TRBD2 (6 bases). Trimming stripped 0 bases from V and 3 bases from J, with 11 bases between. The V gene's germline CDR1 is LGHDT and CDR2 YNNKEL (reference sequence). The CDR3 contains 16 residues. The chain's CDR3 is CASSQESDYHTGELFF. CDR3 DNA: TGTGCCAGCAGCCAAGAATCGGACTACCACACCGGGGAGCTGTTTTTT.

This chain uses TRBV28 with TRBJ1-1, with D unclear. The CDR3 is made up of 12 amino acids. Germline CDR1 is MDHEN and CDR2 is SYDVKM. V lost 1 base and J 7 bases, leaving 7 bases between the germline ends. The CDR3 here is CASSLSSNEAFF. CDR3 sequence (DNA): TGTGCCAGCAGTTTATCATCGAATGAAGCTTTCTTT. Based on the CDR3 plus reference TRBV28 and TRBJ1-1, the full variable domain is DVKVTQSSRYLVKRTGEKVFLECVQDMDHENMFWYRQDPGLGLRLIYFSYDVKMKEKGDIPEGYSVSREKKERFSLILESASTNQTSMYLCASSLSSNEAFFGQGTRLTVV.

The rearrangement uses TRBV29-1 and TRBJ1-2; the match to TRBD1 covers 7 bases. Germline CDR1 SQVTM, CDR2 ANQGSEA. The CDR3 totals 13 residues. The J segment lost 3 bases and the V segment lost 6 bases, leaving 7 bases of the junction unmatched. The DNA for the CDR3 is TGCAGCGTCGCGACAGGGATGGACTATGGCTACACCTTC. The encoded protein is CSVATGMDYGYTF.

V usage is TRBV2 and J usage is TRBJ2-7; the D gene is possibly TRBD1 (6 bases). This CDR3 has 17 residues. V lost 2 bases and J lost 1, with 18 bases in between. Germline V CDR1 and CDR2: SNHLY, FYNNEI. CDR3 DNA: TGTGCCAGCAGTGAAACCGTCCGGGACACCCGTTCCTACGAGCAGTACTTC. This gives the protein CASSETVRDTRSYEQYF.

The V gene is TRBV28, the J gene TRBJ2-1; 8 bases are shared with TRBD2. Trimming cost V 3 bases and J 4 bases; bases outside gene matches: 5. This CDR3 is 15 amino acids long. Germline CDR1 MDHEN, CDR2 SYDVKM. In DNA, the CDR3 is TGTGCCAGCAGTTTCGGCCCTAGCGGGTACAATGAGCAGTTCTTC. Amino acids: CASSFGPSGYNEQFF.

The chain combines TRBV19 with TRBJ2-1; the match to TRBD2 covers 7 bases. CDR3 length: 17 amino acids. Germline CDR1 reads LNHDA; CDR2 reads SQIVND (reference sequence). The trim removed 2 bases at V and 0 bases at J, leaving 7 bases unmatched. The DNA for the CDR3 is TGTGCCAGTAGTATAATAGCGGGTGCTGGCTCCTACAATGAGCAGTTCTTC. Residues: CASSIIAGAGSYNEQFF.

The V and J genes are TRBV28 and TRBJ2-6; D is undetermined. The CDR3 has 15 residues. The germline V gene encodes CDR1 MDHEN and CDR2 SYDVKM. V lost 3 bases to trimming and J lost 4 bases, with 10 bases between them. CDR3: CASSFPAGGANVLTF. DNA of the CDR3: TGTGCCAGCAGTTTTCCCGCCGGGGGGGCCAACGTCCTGACTTTC. Supplemented by reference TRBV28 and TRBJ2-6, the full variable domain reads DVKVTQSSRYLVKRTGEKVFLECVQDMDHENMFWYRQDPGLGLRLIYFSYDVKMKEKGDIPEGYSVSREKKERFSLILESASTNQTSMYLCASSFPAGGANVLTFGAGSRLTVL.

This chain joins TRBV7-2 and TRBJ2-2; 10 nucleotides match TRBD1. Germline trimming cut 3 bases from V and 6 bases from J; bases unmatched to any gene: 4. The germline V gene has CDR1 SGHTA and CDR2 FQGNSA. The CDR3 sequence is 15 residues long. The CDR3 loop is CASSFSGQGAGELFF. CDR3 nucleotide sequence: TGTGCCAGCAGCTTCTCCGGACAGGGGGCCGGGGAGCTGTTTTTT.

The chain is built from TRBV7-8 and TRBJ2-7, with unresolved D. Trimming took 5 bases from V and 5 from J, leaving 10 bases between them. Germline CDR1 is SGHVS and CDR2 is FQNEAQ. The CDR3 is 12 amino acids. This chain's CDR3 is CASSGGLHEQYF. The CDR3 coding sequence is TGTGCCAGCAGCGGCGGTCTCCACGAGCAGTACTTC.

The CDR3 coding sequence is TGTGCCAGCAGCTTAGAGAATTCACCCCTCCACTTT. This encodes CASSLENSPLHF. The rearrangement uses TRBV7-9 and TRBJ1-6; no definite D call. The CDR3 extends over 12 amino acids. Germline V CDR1 and CDR2: SEHNR, FQNEAQ (reference sequence). Deletions cut 1 base from V and 7 bases from J, with 2 bases between.

This chain joins TRBV19 and TRBJ1-2; D unclear. Trimming shortened V by 4 bases and J by 5 bases, and 14 bases separated the two germline ends. The CDR3 length is 14 residues. Germline CDR1 and CDR2: LNHDA and SQIVND (reference sequence). CDR3 DNA sequence: TGTGCCAGTAGTAGAGGACTGGGCCCTTATGGCTACACCTTC. Translation: CASSRGLGPYGYTF.

The rearrangement joins TRBV24-1 to TRBJ2-7; D might be TRBD2 (7 bases). This CDR3 spans 14 amino acids. Trimming left V 9 bases short and J 4 bases short, with 18 bases between. CDR1 is KGHDR and CDR2 is SFDVKD in the germline V gene. CDR3 residues: CATGGSGGEYEQYF. CDR3 DNA: TGTGCCACCGGGGGATCGGGGGGCGAGTACGAGCAGTACTTC.

This chain connects TRBV28 to TRBJ2-3; 9 positions agree with TRBD1. Germline CDR1 and CDR2: MDHEN and SYDVKM. This CDR3 has 15 residues. V lost 7 bases and J lost 6; bases outside the gene matches: 11. CDR3 protein: CASIPGTGIPDTQYF. As DNA, the CDR3 is TGTGCCAGCATACCCGGGACAGGGATTCCCGATACGCAGTATTTT.

The chain carries TRBV2 and TRBJ1-5; tentative D call: TRBD1 (5 bases). Trimming stripped 6 bases from V and 1 base from J, with 13 bases between. The CDR3 has 15 amino acids. Germline V gives CDR1 SNHLY, CDR2 FYNNEI. The CDR3 sequence: CASSPRGSSNQPQHF. The DNA of the CDR3 is TGTGCCAGCAGCCCACGGGGGTCCAGCAATCAGCCCCAGCATTTT.

The J gene is TRBJ1-1, the V gene TRBV2; D remains ambiguous. The CDR3 runs 12 residues. The germline V and J ends were trimmed by 5 bases and 2 bases, with 6 bases remaining between them. Germline V gene sequence: CDR1 SNHLY, CDR2 FYNNEI. The chain's CDR3 is CASSPKNTEAFF. For the CDR3, the DNA is TGTGCCAGCAGTCCCAAAAACACTGAAGCTTTCTTT.

The V call is TRBV11-1, the J call TRBJ1-2, with 7 bases matching TRBD1. From germline, CDR1 is SGHAT and CDR2 FQDESV (reference sequence). V gave up 5 bases and J gave up 4 bases; unmatched junction bases: 7. The CDR3 spans 14 residues. The CDR3 nucleotides are TGTGCCAGCAGCCCTCACAGGGGCGGCTATGGCTACACCTTC. Translated: CASSPHRGGYGYTF.

The chain combines TRBV28 with TRBJ1-3, with no clear D. This CDR3 is 13 amino acids long. V was clipped by 6 bases and J by 4 bases, with 10 bases between them. The germline CDR1 and CDR2 sequences are MDHEN and SYDVKM. The CDR3 DNA is TGTGCCAGCAGAGACCAAGGGGGAAACACCATATATTTT. Encoded protein: CASRDQGGNTIYF.

This sequence joins TRBV2 and TRBJ2-3; 13 bases fit TRBD2. Losses at the gene ends were 3 bases for V and 6 bases for J; bases not matched to a gene: 6. From germline, CDR1 is SNHLY and CDR2 FYNNEI. The CDR3 runs to 16 residues. In DNA, the CDR3 is TGTGCCAGCAGTGAGCGACTAGCGGGGGGAGGGGATACGCAGTATTTT. Translated: CASSERLAGGGDTQYF.

This clone was detected once. The gene calls are TRBV7-8 and TRBJ1-5; no clear D gene. V lost 1 base and J lost 6, with 10 bases in between. The CDR3 is 14 amino acids. CDR1 and CDR2 from the germline V gene are SGHVS and FQNEAQ. CDR3 coding DNA: TGTGCCAGCAGCTTAGTCGGCGTGGGTCAGCCCCAGCATTTT. Translated: CASSLVGVGQPQHF.

The J gene is TRBJ1-4, the V gene TRBV6-5; D gene ambiguous. The V end lost 6 bases, the J end lost 1 base, and 3 bases lay between the germline ends. The germline gives CDR1 MNHEY, CDR2 SVGAGI. The CDR3 sequence is 12 residues long. The CDR3 DNA sequence: TGTGCCAGCAGGGGAACTAATGAAAAACTGTTTTTT. This translates into CASRGTNEKLFF.

V is TRBV15 and J is TRBJ2-1; D gene unclear. Between the trimmed V and J ends, which lost 2 bases and 4 bases, there was a span of 12 bases. The V gene's germline CDR1 is LNHNV and CDR2 YYDKDF (reference sequence). This CDR3 contains 15 residues. The CDR3 is CATSRMLEPYNEQFF. For the CDR3, the DNA is TGTGCCACCAGCAGAATGCTAGAGCCATACAATGAGCAGTTCTTC.

This clone appeared once. The chain carries TRBV7-9 and TRBJ1-2; possible D gene TRBD1, 5 bases. CDR1 is SEHNR and CDR2 is FQNEAQ in the germline V gene (reference sequence). V lost 5 bases and J lost 4, with 11 bases in between. The CDR3 has 13 residues. The CDR3 bases are TGTGCCAGCAGCCCCCCAGGGACCTATGGCTACACCTTC. Amino acid sequence: CASSPPGTYGYTF.

The genes are TRBV10-3 and TRBJ1-3, with unresolved D. Germline V gene lookup returns CDR1 ENHRY and CDR2 SYGVKD. The CDR3 sequence is 14 residues long. Trimming took off 10 bases at V and 5 bases at J, with 18 bases between the two ends. CDR3 nucleotide sequence: TGTGCCACCGGGTTGGAGGGTAGGCGAAACACCATATATTTT. This translates into CATGLEGRRNTIYF.

V gene TRBV4-3 combines with J gene TRBJ2-2; D gene uncertain. V lost 0 bases, J lost 1 base, and 12 bases lay in between. This CDR3 has 17 residues. Germline V gene lookup returns CDR1 LGHNA and CDR2 YSLEER. CDR3 protein: CASSQDYGRKNTGELFF. CDR3 in DNA: TGCGCCAGCAGCCAAGATTATGGACGGAAGAACACCGGGGAGCTGTTTTTT.

The chain carries TRBV28 and TRBJ1-6; 9 nucleotides match TRBD1. V lost 7 bases, J lost 6 bases, and 10 bases stayed unmatched. The CDR3 loop spans 16 amino acids. Per germline, CDR1 MDHEN and CDR2 SYDVKM. CDR3 in amino acids: CASTNQGQGVNSPLHF. The CDR3, as DNA: TGTGCCAGCACCAACCAGGGACAGGGCGTTAATTCACCCCTCCACTTT.

The rearrangement uses TRBV19 and TRBJ2-2, with 9 positions matching TRBD1. With V trimmed by 6 bases and J by 6 bases, 5 bases remained unmatched. This CDR3 has 14 residues. From germline, CDR1 is LNHDA and CDR2 SQIVND (reference sequence). CDR3 sequence (DNA): TGTGCCAGTAGGGACACAGGGGGCCCCGGGGAGCTGTTTTTT. Amino acid sequence: CASRDTGGPGELFF.